The 17 T cell receptor beta chains in this list originate from one sample, sequenced in a study of blood T cell repertoires in COVID-19. Assay: immunoSEQ multiplex PCR; the TCRdb copy retains only in-frame clones and omits some. The sample records about 270,000 clones, around 82% being singletons. The sequenced sample consisted of peripheral blood. These receptor sequences come from a young woman with acute or convalescent COVID-19.

This chain uses TRBV7-3 with TRBJ2-5; TRBD1 agrees at 8 bases. Per the germline V gene, CDR1 is SGHTA and CDR2 is FQGTGA. With V trimmed by 5 bases and J by 3 bases, 2 bases remained unmatched. The CDR3 runs 13 residues. The CDR3 reads CASSLTGEETQYF. CDR3 nucleotides: TGTGCCAGCAGCCTGACAGGGGAAGAGACCCAGTACTTC.

This clone turned up a few times. The CDR3 is CASAPGAVDTQYF. Written as DNA, the CDR3 is TGTGCCAGCGCCCCGGGAGCGGTAGATACGCAGTATTTT. The genes are TRBV19 and TRBJ2-3; a weak D match, TRBD2 (6 bases). Germline V gives CDR1 LNHDA, CDR2 SQIVND (reference sequence). V gave up 9 bases and J gave up 5 bases, with 15 bases separating them. This CDR3 is built from 13 residues.

V usage is TRBV6-5 and J usage is TRBJ1-1, with 10 bases matching TRBD1. The germline V gene has CDR1 MNHEY and CDR2 SVGAGI. The CDR3 loop spans 15 amino acids. After removal of 6 bases from V and 5 bases from J, the junction contained 9 bases not matched to a gene. CDR3 region: CASSFPGQGITEAFF. The CDR3 region has the DNA TGTGCCAGCAGCTTTCCGGGACAGGGGATTACTGAAGCTTTCTTT.

V is TRBV5-5 and J is TRBJ1-1; D remains ambiguous. Germline CDR1 reads SGHKS; CDR2 reads YYEKEE (reference sequence). The CDR3 sequence is 11 residues long. Trimming pared 4 bases from V and 2 bases from J, leaving 3 bases between. The CDR3 nucleotides are TGTGCCAGCAGCCCAAACACTGAAGCTTTCTTT. Its protein is CASSPNTEAFF.

The rearrangement links TRBV5-5 to TRBJ2-7; D perhaps matches TRBD1 (8 bases). From germline, CDR1 is SGHKS and CDR2 YYEKEE (reference sequence). CDR3 length: 15 residues. V was trimmed by 4 bases and J by 6 bases, leaving 20 bases between them. The CDR3 reads CASSRGQAGASEQYF. As DNA, the CDR3 is TGTGCCAGCAGCCGGGGACAGGCGGGGGCAAGCGAGCAGTACTTC. The complete variable domain, with remaining parts taken from reference TRBV5-5 and TRBJ2-7, reads DAGVTQSPTHLIKTRGQQVTLRCSPISGHKSVSWYQQVLGQGPQFIFQYYEKEERGRGNFPDRFSARQFPNYSSELNVNALLLGDSALYLCASSRGQAGASEQYFGPGTRLTVT.

The chain couples TRBV7-2 to TRBJ2-6, with 9 bases matching TRBD1. Germline CDR1 SGHTA, CDR2 FQGNSA. Germline trimming cut 1 base from V and 0 bases from J; bases unmatched to any gene: 4. The CDR3 is 18 residues long. The CDR3 loop is CASSLGMDRGSGANVLTF. CDR3 DNA: TGTGCCAGCAGCTTAGGCATGGACAGGGGCTCTGGGGCCAACGTCCTGACTTTC.

The rearrangement joins TRBV7-8 to TRBJ2-5; no clear D. This CDR3 is built from 17 residues. V dropped 1 base and J dropped 4 bases, with 19 bases sitting between them. Germline loops: CDR1 SGHVS, CDR2 FQNEAQ. CDR3 protein: CASSLGQRLNRPETQYF. The CDR3 nucleotides read TGTGCCAGCAGCTTAGGACAACGTTTGAATCGTCCAGAGACCCAGTACTTC. Looking up the rest from reference TRBV7-8 and TRBJ2-5 gives the full variable domain: GAGVSQSPRYKVAKRGQDVALRCDPISGHVSLFWYQQALGQGPEFLTYFQNEAQLDKSGLPSDRFFAERPEGSVSTLKIQRTQQEDSAVYLCASSLGQRLNRPETQYFGPGTRLLVL.

The chain uses TRBV2 and TRBJ2-3; 9 bases fit TRBD2. Trimming removed 6 bases from V and 6 bases from J; junction bases left unmatched: 7. The CDR3 extends over 14 amino acids. The germline gives CDR1 SNHLY, CDR2 FYNNEI. CDR3 nucleotides: TGTGCCAGCAGGCAGGAGCGGGAGGCGGATACGCAGTATTTT. Translation: CASRQEREADTQYF.

The chain joins TRBV20-1 to TRBJ2-7, with 8 positions matching TRBD2. The CDR3 has 11 amino acids. V lost 5 bases to trimming and J lost 9 bases; unmatched junction nucleotides: 6. Germline V gene sequence: CDR1 DFQATT, CDR2 SNEGSKA (reference sequence). The CDR3 DNA sequence: TGCAGTGCTTTTAGCGGGAAGGGGCAGTACTTC. Translation gives CSAFSGKGQYF.

This clone was seen a few times. The rearrangement links TRBV10-3 to TRBJ1-1, with 7 bases identical to TRBD1. Germline-derived CDR1 and CDR2 are ENHRY and SYGVKD. CDR3 length: 14 residues. J lost 4 bases, V lost 7 bases, and 9 bases had no gene match. The CDR3 region is CAITRQGWGTEAFF. The CDR3 DNA is TGTGCCATCACCCGACAGGGTTGGGGCACTGAAGCTTTCTTT.

The chain uses TRBV18 and TRBJ1-2; D possibly corresponds to TRBD1 (5 bases). The CDR3 runs 18 residues. The V and J ends lost 6 bases and 0 bases respectively, with 23 bases between them. Per the germline V gene, CDR1 is KGHSH and CDR2 is LQKENI. CDR3: CASSTPGIGAASNYGYTF. Written as DNA, the CDR3 is TGTGCCAGCTCGACACCGGGCATTGGGGCGGCTTCTAACTATGGCTACACCTTC.

The V and J genes are TRBV30 and TRBJ2-1; 11 positions agree with TRBD2. The CDR3 length is 14 residues. In germline, CDR1 is GTSNPN, CDR2 SVGIG (reference sequence). V gave up 3 bases and J gave up 5 bases; unmatched junction bases: 3. The CDR3 coding sequence is TGTGCCTGGAGGACTAGCGGGACCCACAATGAGCAGTTCTTC. Its protein is CAWRTSGTHNEQFF. Full variable domain (outside the CDR3, taken from reference TRBV30 and TRBJ2-1): SQTIHQWPATLVQPVGSPLSLECTVEGTSNPNLYWYRQAAGRGLQLLFYSVGIGQISSEVPQNLSASRPQDRQFILSSKKLLLSDSGFYLCAWRTSGTHNEQFFGPGTRLTVL.

The rearrangement links TRBV7-6 to TRBJ2-7; D remains unclear. V lost 7 bases, J lost 1 base, and 11 bases lay in between. Per germline, CDR1 SGHVS and CDR2 FNYEAQ. The CDR3 runs 13 residues. The CDR3 DNA is TGTGCCAGCACCCCCGGTCCGTCCTACGAGCAGTACTTC. Translating it yields CASTPGPSYEQYF. The complete variable domain, with remaining parts taken from reference TRBV7-6 and TRBJ2-7, reads GAGVSQSPRYKVTKRGQDVALRCDPISGHVSLYWYRQALGQGPEFLTYFNYEAQQDKSGLPNDRFSAERPEGSISTLTIQRTEQRDSAMYRCASTPGPSYEQYFGPGTRLTVT.

This clone appeared once. The V gene is TRBV11-1, the J gene TRBJ1-5; possible D gene TRBD1, 6 bases. This CDR3 is 15 amino acids long. The V and J ends lost 5 bases and 3 bases respectively, with 14 bases between them. Germline V CDR1 and CDR2: SGHAT, FQDESV (reference sequence). In nucleotides, the CDR3 is TGTGCCAGCAGCAGGGGACACCGTGACAATCAGCCCCAGCATTTT. Amino acids: CASSRGHRDNQPQHF.

The chain is built from TRBV6-2 or TRBV6-3 and TRBJ2-5; no definite D call. CDR1 and CDR2 from the germline V gene are MNHEY and SVGEGT. The CDR3 is 13 amino acids. Between the trimmed V and J ends, which lost 4 bases and 5 bases, there was a span of 11 bases. The DNA for the CDR3 is TGTGCCAGCAGTTCCACGTTTGAGGAGACCCAGTACTTC. Translation gives CASSSTFEETQYF.

The chain combines TRBV4-3 with TRBJ2-7; 10 bases agree with TRBD2. Germline trimming cut 3 bases from V and 1 base from J; bases unmatched to any gene: 9. The CDR3 runs to 17 residues. Per the germline V gene, CDR1 is LGHNA and CDR2 is YSLEER. This chain's CDR3 is CASSQTTTSGLSYEQYF. Here the CDR3 DNA reads TGCGCCAGCAGCCAGACGACGACTAGCGGGTTATCCTACGAGCAGTACTTC.

The rearrangement links TRBV2 to TRBJ2-1; 10 bases align to TRBD1. Trimming removed 8 bases from V and 7 bases from J; junction bases left unmatched: 11. CDR3 length: 15 residues. In germline, CDR1 is SNHLY, CDR2 FYNNEI. CDR3 protein: CASYDRGPRWNEQFF. The CDR3 region has the DNA TGTGCCAGCTACGACAGGGGGCCTCGGTGGAATGAGCAGTTCTTC.